The sequence of this TCR beta chain was determined in a study of Graves' ophthalmopathy and Graves' hyperthyroidism. With regard to this clonotype: Its antigen is currently unknown.

General study points: The blood repertoire also included most expanded thyroid clonotypes above 0.001 frequency. At about 70% sensitivity and approximately 72% specificity, the model predicted progression of the ophthalmopathy.

Ophthalmopathy in the donors was of moderate-to-severe activity, with CAS ≥3, NOSPECS ≥4 and duration under 3 months. Excluded: other autoimmune disease, uncontrolled infection, pregnancy or lactation. The authors amplified TCR beta CDR3 regions, and they did so from RNA transcripts for repertoire sequencing. HTBI primers served in a first-round RT-PCR, which a second-round multiplex PCR followed. TCRdb used MiXCR to reprocess the multiplex PCR reads, holding one entry per CDR3 protein. The table shows some 520,000 distinct CDR3 sequences, with 14% occurring only once. This CDR3 is 15 amino acids long. Trimming stripped 5 bases from V and 1 base from J, with 15 bases between.

This sequence was found in a woman aged 30 to 39 with Graves' ophthalmopathy. The sequencing input was blood. J is TRBJ2-7 and V is TRBV12-3 or TRBV12-4; D may match TRBD1 or TRBD2 (5 bases each). The CDR3 sequence is CASSRLGDFSYEQYF. The CDR3 DNA follows: TGTGCCAGCAGTAGGCTGGGGGATTTTTCCTACGAGCAGTACTTC.